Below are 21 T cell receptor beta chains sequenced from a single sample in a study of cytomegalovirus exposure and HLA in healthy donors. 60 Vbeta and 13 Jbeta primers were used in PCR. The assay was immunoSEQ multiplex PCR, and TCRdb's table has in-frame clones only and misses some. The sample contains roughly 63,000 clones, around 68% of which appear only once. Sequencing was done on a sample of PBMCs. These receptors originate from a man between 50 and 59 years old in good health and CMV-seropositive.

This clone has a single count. The DNA for the CDR3 is TGTGCCACCAGCAGGGGGGGCGGGGGAATAGATGAAAAACTGTTTTTT. Its translation: CATSRGGGGIDEKLFF. V and J are TRBV15 and TRBJ1-4, with D possibly matching TRBD1 (6 bases). V lost 3 bases and J 6 bases, leaving 17 bases between the germline ends. The germline V gene has CDR1 LNHNV and CDR2 YYDKDF (reference sequence). The CDR3 has 16 amino acids.

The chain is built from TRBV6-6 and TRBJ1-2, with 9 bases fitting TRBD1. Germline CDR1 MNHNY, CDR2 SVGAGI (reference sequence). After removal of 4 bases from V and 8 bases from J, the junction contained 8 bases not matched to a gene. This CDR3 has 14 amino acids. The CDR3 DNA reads TGTGCCAGCAGTTTGGGACAGGGACGGGGAGGCTACACCTTC. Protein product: CASSLGQGRGGYTF.

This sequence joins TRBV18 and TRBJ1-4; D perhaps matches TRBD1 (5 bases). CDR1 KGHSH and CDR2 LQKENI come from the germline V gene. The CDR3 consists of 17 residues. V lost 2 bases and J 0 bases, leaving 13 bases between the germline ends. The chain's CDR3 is CASSPGERGSTNEKLFF. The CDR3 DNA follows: TGTGCCAGCTCACCAGGGGAAAGGGGATCAACTAATGAAAAACTGTTTTTT.

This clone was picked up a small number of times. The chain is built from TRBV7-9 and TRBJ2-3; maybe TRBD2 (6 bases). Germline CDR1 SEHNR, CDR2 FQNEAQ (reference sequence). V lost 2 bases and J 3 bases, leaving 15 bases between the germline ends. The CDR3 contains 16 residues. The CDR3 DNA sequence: TGTGCCAGCAGCTTATACGGGGGAAAGGGTACAGATACGCAGTATTTT. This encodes CASSLYGGKGTDTQYF.

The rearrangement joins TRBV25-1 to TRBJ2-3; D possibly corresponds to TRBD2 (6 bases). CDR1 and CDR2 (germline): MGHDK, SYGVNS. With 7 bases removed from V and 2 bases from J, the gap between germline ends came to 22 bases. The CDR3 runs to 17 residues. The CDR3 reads CASTRSWTKVHTDTQYF. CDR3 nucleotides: TGTGCCAGCACCCGTTCTTGGACTAAGGTCCACACAGATACGCAGTATTTT.

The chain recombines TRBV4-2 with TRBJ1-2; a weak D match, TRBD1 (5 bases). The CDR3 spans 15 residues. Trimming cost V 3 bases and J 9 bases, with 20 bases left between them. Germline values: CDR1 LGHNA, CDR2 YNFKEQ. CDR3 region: CASSQDLSGGRRYTF. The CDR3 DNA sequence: TGTGCCAGCAGCCAGGATCTCAGCGGGGGTCGCCGCTACACCTTC.

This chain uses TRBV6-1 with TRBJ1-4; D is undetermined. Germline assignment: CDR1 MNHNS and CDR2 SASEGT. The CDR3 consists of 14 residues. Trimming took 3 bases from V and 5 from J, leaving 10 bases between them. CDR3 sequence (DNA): TGTGCCAGCAGTGAGTCCAGGCTAAATGAAAAACTGTTTTTT. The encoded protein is CASSESRLNEKLFF.

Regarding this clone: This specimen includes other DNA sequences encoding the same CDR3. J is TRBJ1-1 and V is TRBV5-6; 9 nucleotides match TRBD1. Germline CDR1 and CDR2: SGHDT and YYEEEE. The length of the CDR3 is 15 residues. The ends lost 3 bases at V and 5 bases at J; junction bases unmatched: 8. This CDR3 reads CASSWGDRVGTEAFF. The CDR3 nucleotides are TGTGCCAGCAGCTGGGGGGACAGGGTAGGGACTGAAGCTTTCTTT.

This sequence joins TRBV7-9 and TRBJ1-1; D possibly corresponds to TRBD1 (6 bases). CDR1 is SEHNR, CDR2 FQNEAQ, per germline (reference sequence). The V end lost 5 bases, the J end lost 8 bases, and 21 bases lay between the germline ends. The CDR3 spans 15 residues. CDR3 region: CASSGRGWRGQEAFF. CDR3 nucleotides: TGTGCCAGCAGCGGCAGGGGTTGGCGGGGGCAAGAAGCTTTCTTT.

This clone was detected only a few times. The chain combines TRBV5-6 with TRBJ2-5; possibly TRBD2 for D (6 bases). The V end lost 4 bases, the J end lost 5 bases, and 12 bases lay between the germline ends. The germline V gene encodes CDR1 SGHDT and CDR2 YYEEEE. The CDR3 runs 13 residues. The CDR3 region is CASSLDYGETQYF. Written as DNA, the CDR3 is TGTGCCAGCAGCCTGGACTACGGGGAGACCCAGTACTTC.

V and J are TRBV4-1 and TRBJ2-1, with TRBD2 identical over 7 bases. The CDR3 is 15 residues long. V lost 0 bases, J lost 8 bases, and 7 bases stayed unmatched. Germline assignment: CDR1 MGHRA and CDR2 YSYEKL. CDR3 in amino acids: CASSQDLGAGDEQFF. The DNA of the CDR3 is TGCGCCAGCAGCCAAGATCTTGGGGCGGGGGATGAGCAGTTCTTC.

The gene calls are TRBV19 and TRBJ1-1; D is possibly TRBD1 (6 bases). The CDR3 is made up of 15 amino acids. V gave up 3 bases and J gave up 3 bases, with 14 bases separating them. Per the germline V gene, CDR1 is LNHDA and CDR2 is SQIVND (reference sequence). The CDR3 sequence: CASSIRGAEYTEAFF. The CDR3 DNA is TGTGCCAGTAGTATTCGGGGGGCGGAGTACACTGAAGCTTTCTTT.

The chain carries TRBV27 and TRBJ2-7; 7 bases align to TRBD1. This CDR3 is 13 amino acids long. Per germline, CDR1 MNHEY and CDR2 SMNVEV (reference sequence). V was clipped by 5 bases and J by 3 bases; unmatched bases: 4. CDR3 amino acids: CASSPRQGYEQYF. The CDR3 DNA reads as TGTGCCAGCAGTCCACGACAGGGCTACGAGCAGTACTTC.

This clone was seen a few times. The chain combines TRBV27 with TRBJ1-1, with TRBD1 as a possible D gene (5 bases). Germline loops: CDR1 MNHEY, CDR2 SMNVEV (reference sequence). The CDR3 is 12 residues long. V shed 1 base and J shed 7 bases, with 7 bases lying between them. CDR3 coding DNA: TGTGCCAGCAGTTTATGGGGGGATGAAGCTTTCTTT. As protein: CASSLWGDEAFF.

The CDR3 loop reads CAWSVGGRGEQYF. The CDR3 nucleotides are TGTGCCTGGAGTGTAGGGGGCAGGGGCGAGCAGTACTTC. This sequence joins TRBV30 and TRBJ2-7, with 7 bases fitting TRBD1. Trimming at V came to 0 bases and at J to 6 bases, leaving 5 bases not matched to a gene. The CDR3 loop spans 13 amino acids. Germline CDR1 GTSNPN, CDR2 SVGIG (reference sequence).

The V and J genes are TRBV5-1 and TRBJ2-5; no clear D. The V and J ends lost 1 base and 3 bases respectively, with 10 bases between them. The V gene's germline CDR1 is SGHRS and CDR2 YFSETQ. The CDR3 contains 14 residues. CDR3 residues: CASSLSGDKETQYF. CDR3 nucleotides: TGCGCCAGCAGCTTGTCAGGCGATAAAGAGACCCAGTACTTC.

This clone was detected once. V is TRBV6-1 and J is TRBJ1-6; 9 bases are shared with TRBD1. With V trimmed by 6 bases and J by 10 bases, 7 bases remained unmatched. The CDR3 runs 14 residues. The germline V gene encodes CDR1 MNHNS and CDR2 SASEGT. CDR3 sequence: CASRLTGGESPLHF. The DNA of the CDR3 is TGTGCCAGCAGGTTAACAGGGGGCGAGTCACCCCTCCACTTT.

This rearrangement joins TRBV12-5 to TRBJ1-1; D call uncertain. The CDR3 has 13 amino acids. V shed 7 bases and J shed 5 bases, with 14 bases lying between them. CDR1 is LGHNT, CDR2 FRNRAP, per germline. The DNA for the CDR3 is TGTGCTAGTGTCATCGAGACGGGGACTGAAGCTTTCTTT. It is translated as CASVIETGTEAFF.

The CDR3, as DNA: TGTGCCAGCATCCAAGGGGGAGGCGGGGGGACTTACAATGAGCAGTTCTTC. This codes for CASIQGGGGGTYNEQFF. The rearrangement joins TRBV7-8 to TRBJ2-1; TRBD2 aligns across 8 bases. Trimming at V came to 7 bases and at J to 4 bases, leaving 15 bases not matched to a gene. CDR3 length: 17 amino acids. Germline CDR1 reads SGHVS; CDR2 reads FQNEAQ.

The CDR3 DNA is TGTGCCAGTAGCCGGGACAATGGCTATGGCTACACCTTC. Its translation: CASSRDNGYGYTF. V and J are TRBV19 and TRBJ1-2, with a possible D match to TRBD1 (6 bases). Trimming removed 6 bases at V and 4 bases at J, with 12 bases between. Germline V CDR1 and CDR2: LNHDA, SQIVND (reference sequence). The CDR3 spans 13 residues. The entire variable domain, with the rest obtained from reference TRBV19 and TRBJ1-2, is as follows: DGGITQSPKYLFRKEGQNVTLSCEQNLNHDAMYWYRQDPGQGLRLIYYSQIVNDFQKGDIAEGYSVSREKKESFPLTVTSAQKNPTAFYLCASSRDNGYGYTFGSGTRLTVV.

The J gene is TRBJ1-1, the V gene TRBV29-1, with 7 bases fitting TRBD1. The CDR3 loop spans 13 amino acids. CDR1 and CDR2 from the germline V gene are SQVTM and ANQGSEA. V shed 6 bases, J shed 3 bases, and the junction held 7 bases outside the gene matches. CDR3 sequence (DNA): TGCAGCGTCCACAGGGGTATTTACACTGAAGCTTTCTTT. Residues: CSVHRGIYTEAFF.